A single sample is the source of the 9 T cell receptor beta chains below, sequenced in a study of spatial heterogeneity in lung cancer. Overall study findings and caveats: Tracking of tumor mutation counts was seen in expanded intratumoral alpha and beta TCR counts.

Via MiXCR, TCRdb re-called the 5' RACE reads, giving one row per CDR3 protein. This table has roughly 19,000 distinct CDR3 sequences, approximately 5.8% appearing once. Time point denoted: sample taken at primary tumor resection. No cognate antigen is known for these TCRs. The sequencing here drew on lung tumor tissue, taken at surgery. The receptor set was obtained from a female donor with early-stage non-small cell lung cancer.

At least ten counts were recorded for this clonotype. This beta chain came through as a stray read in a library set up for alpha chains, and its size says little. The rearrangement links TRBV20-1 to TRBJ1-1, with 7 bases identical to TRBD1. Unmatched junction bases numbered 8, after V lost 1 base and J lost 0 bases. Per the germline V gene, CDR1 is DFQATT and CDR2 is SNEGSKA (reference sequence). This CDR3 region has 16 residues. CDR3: CSARVTTGTVNTEAFF. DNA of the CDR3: TGCAGTGCTAGAGTCACTACCGGGACAGTGAACACTGAAGCTTTCTTT.

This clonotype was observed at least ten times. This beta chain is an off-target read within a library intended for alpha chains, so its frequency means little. The CDR3: CASSLAGGISYNEQFF. CDR3 sequence (DNA): TGTGCCAGCAGCTTAGCGGGAGGGATTTCCTACAATGAGCAGTTCTTC. The J gene is TRBJ2-1, the V gene TRBV7-9, with 7 positions matching TRBD2. The CDR3 has 16 residues. After removal of 0 bases from V and 1 base from J, the junction contained 3 bases not matched to a gene. Germline lookup yields CDR1 SEHNR and CDR2 FQNEAQ (reference sequence).

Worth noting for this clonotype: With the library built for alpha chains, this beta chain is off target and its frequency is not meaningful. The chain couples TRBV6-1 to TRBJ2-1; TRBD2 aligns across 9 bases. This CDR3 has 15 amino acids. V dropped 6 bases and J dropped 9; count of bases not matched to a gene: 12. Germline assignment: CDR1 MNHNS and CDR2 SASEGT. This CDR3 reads CASSPGLAGAGEQFF. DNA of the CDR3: TGTGCCAGCAGCCCGGGATTAGCGGGAGCGGGTGAGCAGTTCTTC.

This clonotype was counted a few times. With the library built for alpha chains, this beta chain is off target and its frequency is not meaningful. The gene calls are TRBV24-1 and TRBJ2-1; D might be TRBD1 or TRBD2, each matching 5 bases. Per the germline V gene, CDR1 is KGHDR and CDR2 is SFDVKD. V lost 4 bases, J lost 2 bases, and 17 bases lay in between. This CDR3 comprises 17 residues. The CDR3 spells CATSETGRLLTYNEQFF. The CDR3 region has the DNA TGTGCCACCAGTGAAACGGGACGGTTGTTAACCTACAATGAGCAGTTCTTC.

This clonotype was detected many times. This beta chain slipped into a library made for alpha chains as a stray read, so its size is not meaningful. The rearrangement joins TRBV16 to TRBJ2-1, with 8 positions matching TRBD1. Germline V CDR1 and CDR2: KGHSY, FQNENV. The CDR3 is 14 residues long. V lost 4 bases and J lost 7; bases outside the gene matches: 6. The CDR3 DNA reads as TGTGCCAGCAGCCTAAGACAGGGGTGGAATGAGCAGTTCTTC. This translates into CASSLRQGWNEQFF.

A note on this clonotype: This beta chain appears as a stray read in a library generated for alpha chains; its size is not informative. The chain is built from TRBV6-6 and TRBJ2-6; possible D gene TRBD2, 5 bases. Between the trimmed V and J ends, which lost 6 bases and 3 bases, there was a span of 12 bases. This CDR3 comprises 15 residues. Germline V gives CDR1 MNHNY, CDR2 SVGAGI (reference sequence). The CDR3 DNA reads TGTGCCAGCAGATGGGAGACGGGTGGGGCCAACGTCCTGACTTTC. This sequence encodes CASRWETGGANVLTF.

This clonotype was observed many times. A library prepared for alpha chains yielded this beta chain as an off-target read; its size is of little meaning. As DNA, the CDR3 is TGTGCCAGCAGCCGTACAGCGGGAAACTCCTACAATGAGCAGTTCTTC. Its protein is CASSRTAGNSYNEQFF. The rearrangement uses TRBV11-2 and TRBJ2-1, with 7 bases lining up with TRBD2. The germline gives CDR1 SGHAT, CDR2 FQNNGV. The trim removed 5 bases at V and 0 bases at J, leaving 7 bases unmatched. This CDR3 has 16 amino acids.

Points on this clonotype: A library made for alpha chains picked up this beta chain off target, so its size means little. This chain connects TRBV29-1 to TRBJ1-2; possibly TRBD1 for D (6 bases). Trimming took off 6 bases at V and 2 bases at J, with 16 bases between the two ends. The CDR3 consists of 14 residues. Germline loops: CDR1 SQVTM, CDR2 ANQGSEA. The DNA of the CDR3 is TGCAGCGTCGGAAGTAAAGGGGGAAACTATGGCTACACCTTC. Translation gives CSVGSKGGNYGYTF.

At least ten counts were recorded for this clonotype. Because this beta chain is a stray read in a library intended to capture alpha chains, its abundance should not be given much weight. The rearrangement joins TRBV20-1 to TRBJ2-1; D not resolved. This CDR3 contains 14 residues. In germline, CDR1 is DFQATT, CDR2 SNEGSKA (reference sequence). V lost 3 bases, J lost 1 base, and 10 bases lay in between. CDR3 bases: TGCAGTGCTAGTGGTCATCCTTCCTACAATGAGCAGTTCTTC. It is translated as CSASGHPSYNEQFF.